This T cell receptor (beta chain) is drawn from a study of blood T cell repertoires in COVID-19. About the study: PBMCs, B-cell-depleted T cells, or T cells provided the cDNA or gDNA that made up the material.

Methods used by the authors: Nucleated cell counts were estimated from reference gene primer amplification. Clones were read by immunoSEQ multiplex PCR, and TCRdb kept only the in-frame ones, dropping some. V, J and clone size are those of that table, while D and trimming were read from the DNA. The repertoire consists of a few hundred thousand clones, with roughly 85% occurring once and the leading ten covering less than 6%. Germline V gene data show CDR1 as KGHSH and CDR2 as LQKENI. This CDR3 has 12 residues. V lost 3 bases and J 5 bases, leaving 7 bases between the germline ends. This sequence joins TRBV18 and TRBJ2-5; D unclear. The receptor was derived from a man between 60 and 75 years old who had recovered from COVID-19. Material: peripheral blood. CDR3 loop: CASSPQAETQYF. As DNA, the CDR3 is TGTGCCAGCTCACCTCAGGCGGAGACCCAGTACTTC. Full variable domain (remainder filled in from reference TRBV18 and TRBJ2-5): NAGVMQNPRHLVRRRGQEARLRCSPMKGHSHVYWYRQLPEEGLKFMVYLQKENIIDESGMPKERFSAEFPKEGPSILRIQQVVRGDSAAYFCASSPQAETQYFGPGTRLLVL.